This T cell receptor beta chain was profiled in a study of early T cells in non-severe SARS-CoV-2 infection. Across the whole study: Sequenced bulk RNA came from whole blood that was unsorted, and chains were unpaired.

Unique molecular identifier tags were affixed to discrete cDNA molecules. TCRdb recomputed calls from the 5' RACE reads with MiXCR, one row per CDR3 protein. The sample consists of around 100,000 distinct CDR3 sequences, around 13% of them appearing once. Study-wide points: Anti-spike CD8 responses were favored by VDJdb matching, which missed private and CD4 specificities.

There are a few counts of this clonotype. Antigen specificity is unknown. Germline-derived CDR1 and CDR2 are MGHRA and YSYEKL. V lost 2 bases and J lost 1; bases outside the gene matches: 17. The CDR3 contains 20 residues. The sequenced material came from whole blood. The source of this sequence is an adult who was a healthcare worker with PCR-confirmed SARS-CoV-2 infection or an uninfected control (not recorded which). The J gene is TRBJ2-7, the V gene TRBV4-1; 10 bases agree with TRBD2. The CDR3 sequence: CASSQSRPTGTSVRSYEQYF. CDR3 DNA sequence: TGCGCCAGCAGCCAATCCCGTCCCACCGGGACTAGCGTGAGGTCCTACGAGCAGTACTTC.